A single sample gave rise to the 9 T cell receptor beta chains below, sequenced in a study of cytomegalovirus exposure and HLA in healthy donors. PCR employed 60 Vbeta and 13 Jbeta primers. The repertoire was sequenced with immunoSEQ multiplex PCR; TCRdb's copy has only in-frame clones and lacks some. The repertoire holds over 130,000 clones, with around 65% as singletons. The specimen was PBMCs. The origin of the receptors is an older woman in good health and CMV-seronegative.

This CDR3 is CASRSDREAEKLFF. In DNA, the CDR3 is TGTGCCAGCAGGTCTGACAGGGAGGCTGAAAAACTGTTTTTT. The V gene is TRBV27, the J gene TRBJ1-4, with TRBD1 identical over 7 bases. The junction had 8 bases not matched to a gene; V was cut back by 6 bases and J by 7 bases. The CDR3 consists of 14 residues. Germline-derived CDR1 and CDR2 are MNHEY and SMNVEV (reference sequence).

The rearrangement uses TRBV2 and TRBJ2-1; perhaps TRBD2 as D (6 bases). V lost 6 bases and J lost 8, with 20 bases in between. There are 15 residues in the CDR3. Germline CDR1 is SNHLY and CDR2 is FYNNEI. In nucleotides, the CDR3 is TGTGCCAGCAGGGATGCTATACCTAGCGTCGATGAGCAGTTCTTC. Translated, it gives CASRDAIPSVDEQFF.

This clone was recorded once. This chain joins TRBV4-3 and TRBJ2-7; 10 bases fit TRBD2. Trimming at V came to 4 bases and at J to 7 bases, leaving 4 bases not matched to a gene. CDR3 size: 13 residues. The germline V gene has CDR1 LGHNA and CDR2 YSLEER. In DNA, the CDR3 is TGCGCCAGCAGCCTAGGACTAGCGGTAGAGCAGTACTTC. Translation gives CASSLGLAVEQYF.

CDR3 amino acids: CASRLISGGETQYF. The CDR3 DNA reads TGTGCCAGCAGATTGATTAGCGGGGGGGAGACCCAGTACTTC. The chain joins TRBV27 to TRBJ2-5, with 10 positions matching TRBD2. The CDR3 loop spans 14 amino acids. Germline V gene data show CDR1 as MNHEY and CDR2 as SMNVEV (reference sequence). V gave up 6 bases and J gave up 5 bases; unmatched junction bases: 6.

This clone showed up just once. This chain joins TRBV7-9 and TRBJ2-5; the match to TRBD2 covers 10 bases. V gave up 3 bases and J gave up 5 bases; unmatched junction bases: 9. The germline V gene has CDR1 SEHNR and CDR2 FQNEAQ (reference sequence). There are 16 residues in the CDR3. The CDR3 loop is CASSFPSGRAGETQYF. CDR3 coding DNA: TGTGCCAGCAGCTTCCCCAGCGGGAGGGCTGGCGAGACCCAGTACTTC.

The rearrangement uses TRBV6-6 and TRBJ2-1; D is uncertain. CDR1 and CDR2 (germline): MNHNY, SVGAGI (reference sequence). The length of the CDR3 is 15 residues. Trimming left V 4 bases short and J 4 bases short, with 14 bases between. The DNA for the CDR3 is TGTGCCAGCAGTTCCGGCAGAGGAATTTACAATGAGCAGTTCTTC. Encoded protein: CASSSGRGIYNEQFF.

This chain joins TRBV7-2 and TRBJ2-2, with a tentative D call TRBD2 (6 bases). V was pared by 4 bases and J by 6 bases, with 18 bases between. The CDR3 length is 16 residues. Germline V gives CDR1 SGHTA, CDR2 FQGNSA. The CDR3 reads CASSSSLRLGAGELFF. In DNA form, the CDR3 reads TGTGCCAGCAGCTCCAGCCTTAGACTAGGGGCCGGGGAGCTGTTTTTT.

A word on this clone: The sample carries other DNA sequences with the same CDR3. The gene calls are TRBV5-1 and TRBJ2-7; no definite D call. V was pared by 0 bases and J by 1 base, with 8 bases between. CDR3 length: 14 residues. Per the germline V gene, CDR1 is SGHRS and CDR2 is YFSETQ. The CDR3 sequence: CASSLDRRSYEQYF. CDR3 nucleotides: TGCGCCAGCAGCTTGGATCGCAGGTCCTACGAGCAGTACTTC.

CDR3 in amino acids: CASSPDRVPGELFF. CDR3 coding DNA: TGTGCCAGCAGCCCGGACAGGGTCCCCGGGGAGCTGTTTTTT. The rearrangement uses TRBV7-3 and TRBJ2-2, with 8 bases fitting TRBD1. CDR1 and CDR2 (germline): SGHTA, FQGTGA. The V gene end was trimmed by 5 bases and the J gene end by 6 bases; junction bases not matched to a gene: 5. The CDR3 is 14 amino acids.